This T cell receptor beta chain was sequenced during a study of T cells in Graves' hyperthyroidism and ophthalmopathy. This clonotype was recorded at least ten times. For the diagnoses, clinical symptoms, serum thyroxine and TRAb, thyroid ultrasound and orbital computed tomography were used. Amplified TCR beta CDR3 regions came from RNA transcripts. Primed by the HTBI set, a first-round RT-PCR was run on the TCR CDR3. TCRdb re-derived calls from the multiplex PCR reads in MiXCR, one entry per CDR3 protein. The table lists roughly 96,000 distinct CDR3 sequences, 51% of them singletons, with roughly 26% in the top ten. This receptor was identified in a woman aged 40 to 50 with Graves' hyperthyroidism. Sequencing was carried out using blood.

The CDR3 region has the DNA TGCAGTGCTGAGAGGGGGAACACTGAAGCTTTCTTT. Its protein is CSAERGNTEAFF. V gene TRBV20-1 combines with J gene TRBJ1-1, with a possible D match to TRBD1 (5 bases). Per germline, CDR1 DFQATT and CDR2 SNEGSKA (reference sequence). The V gene lost 5 bases and the J gene lost 1 base, with 8 bases spanning the gap. CDR3 length: 12 residues.